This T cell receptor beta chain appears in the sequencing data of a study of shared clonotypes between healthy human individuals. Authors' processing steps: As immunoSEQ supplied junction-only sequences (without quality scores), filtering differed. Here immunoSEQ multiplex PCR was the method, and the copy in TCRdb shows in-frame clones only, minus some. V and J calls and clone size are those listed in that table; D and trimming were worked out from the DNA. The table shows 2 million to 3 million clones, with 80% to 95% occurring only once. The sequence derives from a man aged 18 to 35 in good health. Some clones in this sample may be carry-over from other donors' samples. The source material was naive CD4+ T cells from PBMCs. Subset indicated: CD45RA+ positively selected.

CDR3 sequence (DNA): TGTGCCAGCAGTTTAGTGGTTCGGGGCTCCTACAATGAGCAGTTCTTC. It specifies CASSLVVRGSYNEQFF. The chain joins TRBV28 to TRBJ2-1, with a weak D call TRBD2 (5 bases). The CDR3 loop spans 16 amino acids. The germline V gene encodes CDR1 MDHEN and CDR2 SYDVKM. The V end was cut by 2 bases, the J end by 0 bases, with 11 bases between.